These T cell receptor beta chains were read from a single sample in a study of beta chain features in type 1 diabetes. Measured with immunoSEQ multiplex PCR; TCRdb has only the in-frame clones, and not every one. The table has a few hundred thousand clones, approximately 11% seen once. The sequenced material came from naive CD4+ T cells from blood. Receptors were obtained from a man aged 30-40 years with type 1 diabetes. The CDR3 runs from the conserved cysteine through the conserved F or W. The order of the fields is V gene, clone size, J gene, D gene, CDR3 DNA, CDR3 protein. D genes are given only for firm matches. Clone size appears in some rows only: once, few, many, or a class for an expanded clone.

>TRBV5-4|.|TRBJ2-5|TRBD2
TGTGCCAGCAGCTTATCGGGGGGTAAAGAGACCCAGTACTTC
CASSLSGGKETQYF
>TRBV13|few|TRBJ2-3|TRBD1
TGTGCCAGCAGAATCCGGGACAGGGTTTCAGATACGCAGTATTTT
CASRIRDRVSDTQYF
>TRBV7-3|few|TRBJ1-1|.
TGTGCCAGCAGCCCCTCCCGGGAGAAATCGAACACTGAAGCTTTCTTT
CASSPSREKSNTEAFF
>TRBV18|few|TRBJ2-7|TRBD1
TGTGCCAGCTCGGGGACAGGGGCCGGCAGCTCCTACGAGCAGTACTTC
CASSGTGAGSSYEQYF
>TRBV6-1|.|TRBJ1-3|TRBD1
TGTGCCAGCAGTGATGGGACAGCTGGAAACACCATATATTTT
CASSDGTAGNTIYF
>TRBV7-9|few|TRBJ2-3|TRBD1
TGTGCCAGCTCCGGGACAGGGAGCATAGATACGCAGTATTTT
CASSGTGSIDTQYF
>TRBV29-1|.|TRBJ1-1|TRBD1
TGCAGCGTCGGACAGGGGCGGGGCACTGAAGCTTTCTTT
CSVGQGRGTEAFF
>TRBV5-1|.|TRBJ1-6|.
TGCGCCAGCAGCTTACAGTCGAATGGGAATTCACCCCTCCACTTT
CASSLQSNGNSPLHF
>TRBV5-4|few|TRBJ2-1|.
TGTGCCAGCAGCTTGGACTTGAGCTCCTACAATGAGCAGTTCTTC
CASSLDLSSYNEQFF
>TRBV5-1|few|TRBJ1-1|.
TGCGCCAGCAGCTTTACAGGGCATGAGGAAGCTTTCTTT
CASSFTGHEEAFF
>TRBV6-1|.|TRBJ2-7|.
TGTGCCAGCAGTAGCCAGGGTACTGGCGAGCAGTACTTC
CASSSQGTGEQYF
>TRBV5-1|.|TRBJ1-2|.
TGCGCCAGCAGCCCACCCGGAGGAGTCTATGGCTACACCTTC
CASSPPGGVYGYTF